This TCR beta chain was identified in a study of T cells after yellow fever vaccination. Universal primer sites and UMIs were introduced during 5'RACE template-switching synthesis of TCR cDNA. TCRdb re-called the 5' RACE reads through MiXCR, storing one row per CDR3 protein. The repertoire includes under 700,000 distinct CDR3 sequences, about 15% of them detected once, and 15% to 20% sits in the top ten. Note on this clonotype: Its antigen is not known.

The CDR3 loop spans 16 amino acids. Trimming removed 0 bases at V and 0 bases at J, with 11 bases between. Germline CDR1 and CDR2: LGHNA and YSLEER. Study findings and constraints: Once the booster was given, most primary-vaccination clones reappeared, at about 95% for CD4 and 88% for CD8.

The sequence was collected from a man aged 18 to 30 who received the YFV17D yellow fever vaccine. Sequencing was performed on PBMCs, taken 4 to 6 days after the first yellow fever vaccination. The chain combines TRBV4-3 with TRBJ1-2, with unresolved D. This CDR3 is CASSQDYPETNYGYTF. The DNA for the CDR3 is TGCGCCAGCAGCCAAGATTACCCGGAAACTAACTATGGCTACACCTTC.